Listed below are T cell receptor beta chains from one sample, sequenced in a study of blood T cell repertoires in COVID-19. This table comes from immunoSEQ multiplex PCR, and its TCRdb copy is limited to in-frame clones, with some not included. Of some 380,000 clones listed, 81% are singletons. The sequenced sample consisted of peripheral blood. The receptor source for this set is a human donor with acute or convalescent COVID-19. The donor label of this sample is uncertain. The CDR3 runs from the conserved cysteine through the conserved F or W. D genes are given only for firm matches. The size entry is marked missing in some rows and otherwise reads once, few, many or a size class.

d_call	v_call	j_call	clone_size	cdr3_aa	cdr3_nt
NA	TRBV3-1/TRBV3-2	TRBJ2-2	NA	CASSRFTNTGELFF	TGTGCCAGCAGCCGTTTCACGAACACCGGGGAGCTGTTTTTT
TRBD1	TRBV18	TRBJ1-1	NA	CASSLLQGEYYTEAFF	TGTGCCAGCTCACTTCTACAGGGGGAATATTACACTGAAGCTTTCTTT
NA	TRBV28	TRBJ1-1	once	CASSLRQPMNTEAFF	TGTGCCAGCAGTTTACGACAGCCAATGAACACTGAAGCTTTCTTT
NA	TRBV21-1	TRBJ1-1	NA	CASGRRTEAFF	TGTGCCAGCGGGCGAAGGACTGAAGCTTTCTTT
TRBD1	TRBV27	TRBJ2-1	NA	CASSFGTENNEQFF	TGTGCCAGTAGTTTCGGGACAGAGAACAATGAGCAGTTCTTC
NA	TRBV18	TRBJ1-1	NA	CASSANPTGTSTEAFF	TGTGCCAGCTCAGCGAATCCGACGGGAACGTCCACTGAAGCTTTCTTT
TRBD1	TRBV6-1	TRBJ1-4	once	CASSDAGGPVKLFF	TGTGCCAGCAGTGACGCAGGGGGCCCTGTTAAACTGTTTTTT
TRBD2	TRBV27	TRBJ2-1	once	CASSDPAGTSVYNEQFF	TGTGCCAGCAGCGATCCTGCCGGGACTAGCGTATACAATGAGCAGTTCTTC
NA	TRBV5-4	TRBJ1-6	NA	CASNLRGGTYNSPLHF	TGTGCCAGCAACTTGAGGGGGGGGACCTATAATTCACCCCTCCACTTT
NA	TRBV28	TRBJ1-1	NA	CASRGAATTEAFF	TGTGCCAGCCGAGGTGCTGCTACCACTGAAGCTTTCTTT
NA	TRBV5-6	TRBJ2-7	NA	CASSPTGYDEQYF	TGTGCCAGCAGCCCCACAGGGTACGACGAGCAGTACTTC
NA	TRBV11-2	TRBJ1-5	NA	CASSLDRGTPNQPQHF	TGTGCCAGCAGCTTAGATAGGGGGACACCGAATCAGCCCCAGCATTTT
NA	TRBV4-2	TRBJ2-3	NA	CASSQGRAGRKTDTQYF	TGTGCCAGCAGCCAAGGTAGAGCAGGAAGGAAGACAGATACGCAGTATTTT
TRBD2	TRBV5-1	TRBJ2-7	few	CASSFWTSGEQYF	TGCGCCAGCAGCTTCTGGACTAGTGGGGAGCAGTACTTC